One and the same sample provided the 32 T cell receptor beta chains below, sequenced in a study of blood T cell repertoires in COVID-19. Assay: immunoSEQ multiplex PCR; the TCRdb copy retains only in-frame clones and omits some. The repertoire holds about 250,000 clones, around 88% seen once, with approximately 1.4% in the top ten. Source material: peripheral blood. Receptor source: an elderly man with acute or convalescent COVID-19.

The chain's CDR3 is CASSFDPDSRGEKLFF. The DNA for the CDR3 is TGCGCCAGCAGCTTTGATCCAGACTCCCGCGGTGAAAAACTGTTTTTT. The V call is TRBV5-1, the J call TRBJ1-4; no clear D gene. The CDR3 extends over 16 amino acids. CDR1 is SGHRS and CDR2 is YFSETQ in the germline V gene. With 2 bases removed from V and 7 bases from J, the gap between germline ends came to 18 bases. The whole variable domain, filled in from reference TRBV5-1 and TRBJ1-4, reads KAGVTQTPRYLIKTRGQQVTLSCSPISGHRSVSWYQQTPGQGLQFLFEYFSETQRNKGNFPGRFSGRQFSNSRSEMNVSTLELGDSALYLCASSFDPDSRGEKLFFGSGTQLSVL.

The CDR3 region has the DNA TGTGCCAGCAGTGAGAAACAGGGGCAGGGGCTCTACAATGAGCAGTTCTTC. This sequence encodes CASSEKQGQGLYNEQFF. The gene calls are TRBV6-1 and TRBJ2-1, with TRBD1 matching over 7 bases. Losses at the gene ends were 3 bases for V and 3 bases for J; bases not matched to a gene: 11. The CDR3 totals 17 residues. CDR1 and CDR2 (germline): MNHNS, SASEGT.

This chain uses TRBV27 with TRBJ2-2, with D tentatively TRBD1 (6 bases). Germline V gene sequence: CDR1 MNHEY, CDR2 SMNVEV (reference sequence). V gave up 3 bases and J gave up 5 bases, with 13 bases separating them. CDR3 length: 15 residues. The CDR3 region has the DNA TGTGCCAGCAGTTTTAGAAGGGGGAGAACCGGGGAGCTGTTTTTT. Translating it yields CASSFRRGRTGELFF.

This clone was seen more than once but under ten times. The sample has other DNA sequences that encode this CDR3 too. The chain has TRBV19 and TRBJ2-5; D perhaps matches TRBD1 (6 bases). Germline CDR1 reads LNHDA; CDR2 reads SQIVND (reference sequence). The V end lost 1 base, the J end lost 4 bases, and 7 bases lay between the germline ends. This CDR3 has 13 residues. CDR3 protein: CASSIVRGETQYF. For the CDR3, the DNA is TGTGCCAGTAGTATAGTCAGGGGAGAGACCCAGTACTTC.

The chain couples TRBV7-9 to TRBJ2-1; possibly TRBD2 for D (6 bases). Trimming removed 4 bases at V and 7 bases at J, with 14 bases between. Looked up from germline, CDR1 is SEHNR and CDR2 is FQNEAQ (reference sequence). The CDR3 length is 14 residues. CDR3 sequence: CASSSLAGRNEQFF. The CDR3 DNA follows: TGTGCCAGCAGCTCCCTTGCGGGGCGAAATGAGCAGTTCTTC.

V usage is TRBV2 and J usage is TRBJ2-5; TRBD2 might be the D (5 bases). The CDR3 runs to 14 residues. Germline loops: CDR1 SNHLY, CDR2 FYNNEI. V lost 8 bases and J lost 1, with 14 bases in between. CDR3 bases: TGTGCCAGCGGGCGCGGAGGCTTCCAAGAGACCCAGTACTTC. It is translated as CASGRGGFQETQYF.

The V and J genes are TRBV9 and TRBJ1-3; a possible D gene is TRBD1 (6 bases). The CDR3 has 19 residues. Trimming took off 6 bases at V and 0 bases at J, with 25 bases between the two ends. Germline CDR1 and CDR2: SGDLS and YYNGEE. The CDR3 sequence is CASTPGPQPTDSSGNTIYF. CDR3 in DNA: TGTGCCAGCACACCTGGCCCGCAACCCACGGACAGCTCTGGAAACACCATATATTTT.

Only one count was recorded for this clone. This chain joins TRBV28 and TRBJ2-7, with 8 bases identical to TRBD2. Germline CDR1 reads MDHEN; CDR2 reads SYDVKM. V dropped 5 bases and J dropped 3; count of bases not matched to a gene: 9. This CDR3 has 15 residues. The DNA for the CDR3 is TGTGCCAGCAGTCGGGCAGGAGCGGGAGTCTACGAGCAGTACTTC. Its translation is CASSRAGAGVYEQYF.

The gene calls are TRBV7-9 and TRBJ2-3; D perhaps matches TRBD2 (5 bases). The CDR3 runs 15 residues. From germline, CDR1 is SEHNR and CDR2 FQNEAQ (reference sequence). V was clipped by 5 bases and J by 0 bases, with 12 bases between them. DNA of the CDR3: TGTGCCAGCAGCACTGACTACTTTAGCACAGATACGCAGTATTTT. It specifies CASSTDYFSTDTQYF.

This clone was seen more than once but under ten times. This sequence joins TRBV19 and TRBJ1-2, with D possibly being TRBD1 (5 bases). Per germline, CDR1 LNHDA and CDR2 SQIVND (reference sequence). The CDR3 covers 14 residues. V dropped 5 bases and J dropped 3 bases, with 13 bases sitting between them. The CDR3 coding sequence is TGTGCCAGTAGTTCCTGGACAAAGGACTATGGCTACACCTTC. This encodes CASSSWTKDYGYTF.

The CDR3 nucleotides read TGCGCCAGCAGCCCGGGGAGGGCAACTAATGAAAAACTGTTTTTT. This sequence encodes CASSPGRATNEKLFF. This chain connects TRBV5-1 to TRBJ1-4, with D hard to call. Germline CDR1 is SGHRS and CDR2 is YFSETQ. The CDR3 has 15 amino acids. With 4 bases removed from V and 0 bases from J, the gap between germline ends came to 10 bases.

The gene calls are TRBV5-4 and TRBJ2-3; TRBD2 matches at 12 bases. Germline CDR1 is SGHNT and CDR2 is YYREEE (reference sequence). This CDR3 is built from 15 residues. J gave up 5 bases and V 4 bases, and 5 bases lay outside the gene matches. The CDR3: CASSPGLAGRDTQYF. Written as DNA, the CDR3 is TGTGCCAGCAGCCCGGGACTAGCGGGTAGAGATACGCAGTATTTT.

In this sample, this clone turned up once. J is TRBJ2-1 and V is TRBV7-2; the match to TRBD2 covers 7 bases. Germline V CDR1 and CDR2: SGHTA, FQGNSA. The trim removed 5 bases at V and 6 bases at J, leaving 7 bases unmatched. This CDR3 is 14 amino acids long. CDR3 sequence: CASSPHRLANEQFF. The CDR3 DNA reads as TGTGCCAGCAGCCCGCACAGACTAGCCAATGAGCAGTTCTTC.

The gene calls are TRBV5-6 and TRBJ2-5; TRBD2 matches 9 bases. The CDR3 totals 15 residues. The V and J ends lost 0 bases and 5 bases, in that order; junction bases with no gene match: 5. Germline V gene sequence: CDR1 SGHDT, CDR2 YYEEEE. The CDR3 DNA follows: TGTGCCAGCAGCTTGGTCTTTAGCGGGGGTGAGACCCAGTACTTC. It translates to CASSLVFSGGETQYF.

The chain is built from TRBV18 and TRBJ1-6, with a possible D match to TRBD1 (6 bases). Germline V CDR1 and CDR2: KGHSH, LQKENI. This CDR3 is built from 13 residues. The V and J ends lost 5 bases and 7 bases respectively, with 9 bases between them. The CDR3 loop is CASSRTENSPLHF. CDR3 DNA sequence: TGTGCCAGCTCAAGGACAGAAAATTCACCCCTCCACTTT. The entire variable domain, with the rest obtained from reference TRBV18 and TRBJ1-6, is as follows: NAGVMQNPRHLVRRRGQEARLRCSPMKGHSHVYWYRQLPEEGLKFMVYLQKENIIDESGMPKERFSAEFPKEGPSILRIQQVVRGDSAAYFCASSRTENSPLHFGNGTRLTVT.

The V call is TRBV5-1, the J call TRBJ2-2; tentatively, D is TRBD2 (5 bases). This CDR3 is 14 amino acids long. V gave up 4 bases and J gave up 3 bases, with 10 bases separating them. Germline values: CDR1 SGHRS, CDR2 YFSETQ. The CDR3 DNA reads as TGCGCCAGCAGCCTGACCGGGGACACCGGGGAGCTGTTTTTT. Its protein product is CASSLTGDTGELFF.

J is TRBJ2-1 and V is TRBV10-3; D perhaps matches TRBD1 (6 bases). Per germline, CDR1 ENHRY and CDR2 SYGVKD. The CDR3 has 14 residues. The CDR3 spells CASNREIIGNEQFF. CDR3 DNA: TGTGCTTCGAACAGGGAGATAATCGGGAATGAGCAGTTCTTC.

The J gene is TRBJ1-2, the V gene TRBV11-2; D gene unclear. Germline CDR1 SGHAT, CDR2 FQNNGV. The V end lost 7 bases, the J end lost 3 bases, and 12 bases lay between the germline ends. The CDR3 has 13 amino acids. The CDR3 region is CASTPLPDYGYTF. In nucleotides, the CDR3 is TGTGCCAGCACCCCTTTACCAGACTATGGCTACACCTTC.

This clone showed up just a few times. The V gene is TRBV15, the J gene TRBJ1-3; TRBD1 matches 7 bases. CDR1 is LNHNV, CDR2 YYDKDF, per germline (reference sequence). Losses at the gene ends were 1 base for V and 2 bases for J; bases not matched to a gene: 2. This CDR3 spans 15 amino acids. The CDR3 nucleotides are TGTGCCACCAGCAGAGTACAGGGGACTGGAAACACCATATATTTT. It codes for CATSRVQGTGNTIYF.

Only a few counts were recorded for this clone. This chain uses TRBV9 with TRBJ1-5; D gene uncertain. Trimming left V 4 bases short and J 0 bases short, with 11 bases between. The germline gives CDR1 SGDLS, CDR2 YYNGEE. The CDR3 runs 15 residues. CDR3 in amino acids: CASSSTPYSNQPQHF. DNA of the CDR3: TGTGCCAGCAGCTCGACACCTTATAGCAATCAGCCCCAGCATTTT. The full variable domain, with the rest looked up from reference TRBV9 and TRBJ1-5, is DSGVTQTPKHLITATGQRVTLRCSPRSGDLSVYWYQQSLDQGLQFLIQYYNGEERAKGNILERFSAQQFPDLHSELNLSSLELGDSALYFCASSSTPYSNQPQHFGDGTRLSIL.

The sample holds one count of this clone. V usage is TRBV11-2 and J usage is TRBJ2-1; 9 bases are a match to TRBD2. The CDR3 covers 16 residues. The germline gives CDR1 SGHAT, CDR2 FQNNGV. With 10 bases clipped from V and 11 bases from J, the junction kept 21 bases outside the gene matches. CDR3 sequence: CAITRPGTSRTSQQFF. The CDR3 region has the DNA TGTGCCATAACCCGCCCCGGGACTAGCAGGACATCTCAGCAGTTCTTC.

The chain combines TRBV7-3 with TRBJ2-1; TRBD2 matches at 10 bases. The CDR3 loop spans 16 amino acids. Germline V lookup: CDR1 SGHTA, CDR2 FQGTGA. V lost 2 bases, J lost 3 bases, and 4 bases stayed unmatched. The CDR3 protein is CASSLGPSGSYNEQFF. In nucleotides, the CDR3 is TGTGCCAGCAGCTTAGGTCCTAGCGGGAGCTACAATGAGCAGTTCTTC.

The chain is built from TRBV11-2 and TRBJ2-2; 10 bases match TRBD1. CDR1 SGHAT and CDR2 FQNNGV come from the germline V gene. The CDR3 extends over 17 amino acids. Trimming removed 2 bases from V and 3 bases from J; junction bases left unmatched: 6. CDR3 bases: TGTGCCAGCAGCTTAATTCGGACAGGGGGACACACCGGGGAGCTGTTTTTT. Its translation is CASSLIRTGGHTGELFF.

The rearrangement joins TRBV25-1 to TRBJ2-1; weak D call: TRBD1 (5 bases). CDR3 length equals 15 residues. Germline loops: CDR1 MGHDK, CDR2 SYGVNS. Trimming left V 3 bases short and J 9 bases short, with 18 bases between. CDR3 loop: CASSEGQGPLSEQFF. CDR3 in DNA: TGTGCCAGCAGTGAGGGCCAGGGCCCTTTGAGTGAGCAGTTCTTC.

This chain connects TRBV6-2 or TRBV6-3 to TRBJ2-3; no clear D gene. The germline V and J ends were trimmed by 5 bases and 4 bases, with 4 bases remaining between them. CDR1 and CDR2 from the germline V gene are MNHEY and SVGEGT. CDR3 length: 11 residues. The CDR3 reads CASSIADTQYF. The CDR3 region has the DNA TGTGCCAGCAGTATAGCAGATACGCAGTATTTT.

The chain joins TRBV6-5 to TRBJ1-2, with D maybe TRBD1 (6 bases). Trimming shortened V by 5 bases and J by 2 bases, and 15 bases separated the two germline ends. CDR1 is MNHEY, CDR2 SVGAGI, per germline. This CDR3 has 15 amino acids. The CDR3 nucleotides read TGTGCCAGCAGTAACCCTCAGCAGGGGAACTATGGCTACACCTTC. This gives the protein CASSNPQQGNYGYTF.

This chain's CDR3 is CASSPTGPEDTQYF. The CDR3 DNA is TGTGCCAGCAGCCCAACAGGACCTGAAGATACGCAGTATTTT. The chain recombines TRBV3-1 (or the pseudogene TRBV3-2) with TRBJ2-3, with D possibly being TRBD1 (5 bases). V lost 4 bases and J lost 5, with 13 bases in between. Germline lookup yields CDR1 LGHDT and CDR2 YNNKEL (reference sequence). This CDR3 comprises 14 residues.

The V and J genes are TRBV10-3 and TRBJ1-4, with D possibly matching TRBD1 (6 bases). The CDR3 extends over 16 amino acids. Between the trimmed V and J ends, which lost 0 bases and 3 bases, there was a span of 11 bases. Germline assignment: CDR1 ENHRY and CDR2 SYGVKD. This CDR3 reads CAISESGGASNEKLFF. The CDR3 DNA sequence: TGTGCCATCAGTGAGTCTGGGGGGGCATCTAATGAAAAACTGTTTTTT.

This chain connects TRBV29-1 to TRBJ2-7; possibly TRBD1 for D (6 bases). This CDR3 is built from 13 residues. Germline CDR1 SQVTM, CDR2 ANQGSEA. The germline V and J ends were trimmed by 4 bases and 2 bases, with 12 bases remaining between them. The DNA for the CDR3 is TGCAGCGTTGCCGTAACAGGGCCCTACGAGCAGTACTTC. Encoded protein: CSVAVTGPYEQYF.

The genes are TRBV19 and TRBJ2-3, with 11 positions matching TRBD2. CDR1 and CDR2 (germline): LNHDA, SQIVND (reference sequence). V was pared by 1 base and J by 6 bases, with 6 bases of the junction left unmatched. The CDR3 covers 16 residues. The CDR3 DNA sequence: TGTGCCAGTAGTATAGTGAGTAGCGGGAGGGCCGATACGCAGTATTTT. Translated: CASSIVSSGRADTQYF. Supplemented by reference TRBV19 and TRBJ2-3, the full variable domain reads DGGITQSPKYLFRKEGQNVTLSCEQNLNHDAMYWYRQDPGQGLRLIYYSQIVNDFQKGDIAEGYSVSREKKESFPLTVTSAQKNPTAFYLCASSIVSSGRADTQYFGPGTRLTVL.

This chain joins TRBV4-1 and TRBJ2-1; tentatively, D is TRBD2 (6 bases). With 7 bases removed from V and 2 bases from J, the gap between germline ends came to 18 bases. This CDR3 contains 16 residues. Germline values: CDR1 MGHRA, CDR2 YSYEKL. The CDR3 region has the DNA TGCGCCAGCAAGAGGGGAGGAGTAGAGACCTACAATGAGCAGTTCTTC. It specifies CASKRGGVETYNEQFF.

The J gene is TRBJ1-2, the V gene TRBV5-8; 8 bases map to TRBD1. Germline V CDR1 and CDR2: SGHTS, YDEGEE. J was trimmed by 4 bases and V by 0 bases; bases with no gene match: 8. The CDR3 has 16 residues. The CDR3 bases are TGTGCCAGCAGCTTGGTTTCGGCAGGGGGCATCTATGGCTACACCTTC. As protein: CASSLVSAGGIYGYTF.